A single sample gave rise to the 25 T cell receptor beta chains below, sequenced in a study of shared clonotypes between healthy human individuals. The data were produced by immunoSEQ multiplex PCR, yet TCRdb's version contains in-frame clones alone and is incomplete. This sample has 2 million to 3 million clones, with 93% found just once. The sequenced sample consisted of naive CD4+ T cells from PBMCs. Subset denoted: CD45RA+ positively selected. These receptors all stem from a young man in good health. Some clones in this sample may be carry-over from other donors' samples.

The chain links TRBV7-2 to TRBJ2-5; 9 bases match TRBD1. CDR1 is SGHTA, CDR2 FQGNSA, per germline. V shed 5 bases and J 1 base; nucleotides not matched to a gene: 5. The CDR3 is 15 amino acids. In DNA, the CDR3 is TGTGCCAGCAGCCCACGGACAGGGGCCCAAGAGACCCAGTACTTC. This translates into CASSPRTGAQETQYF.

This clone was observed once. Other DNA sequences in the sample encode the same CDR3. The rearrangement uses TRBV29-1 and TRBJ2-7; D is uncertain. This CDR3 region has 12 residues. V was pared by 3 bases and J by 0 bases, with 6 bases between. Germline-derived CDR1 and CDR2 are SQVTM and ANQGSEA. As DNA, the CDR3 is TGCAGCGTTGAGGCCGACTCCTACGAGCAGTACTTC. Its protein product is CSVEADSYEQYF.

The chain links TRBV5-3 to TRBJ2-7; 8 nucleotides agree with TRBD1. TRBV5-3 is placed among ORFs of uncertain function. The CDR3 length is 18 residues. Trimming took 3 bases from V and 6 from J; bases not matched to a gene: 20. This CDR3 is CARSSPDSDRANLGEQYF. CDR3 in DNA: TGTGCCAGAAGCTCCCCTGATTCGGACAGGGCAAACTTGGGCGAGCAGTACTTC.

The CDR3 bases are TGCGCCAGCAGCCCGAGTGGGGTATCCGAGCAGTACTTC. Protein product: CASSPSGVSEQYF. The rearrangement joins TRBV5-1 to TRBJ2-7; unclear D gene. The V gene lost 4 bases and the J gene lost 6 bases, with 14 bases spanning the gap. The CDR3 totals 13 residues. From germline, CDR1 is SGHRS and CDR2 YFSETQ.

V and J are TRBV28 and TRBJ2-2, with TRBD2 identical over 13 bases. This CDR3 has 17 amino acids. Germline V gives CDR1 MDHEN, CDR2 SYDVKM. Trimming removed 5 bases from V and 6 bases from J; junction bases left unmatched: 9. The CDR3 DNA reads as TGTGCCAGCAGTCTTCCAGGACTAGCGGGAGTTTCCGGGGAGCTGTTTTTT. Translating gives CASSLPGLAGVSGELFF.

The DNA for the CDR3 is TGTGCCAGCAGTTCGATCGTAATACAGGGTCGTTACAATGAGCAGTTCTTC. Protein product: CASSSIVIQGRYNEQFF. The chain carries TRBV28 and TRBJ2-1; perhaps TRBD1 as D (6 bases). The CDR3 is made up of 17 amino acids. Deletions cut 4 bases from V and 4 bases from J, with 20 bases between. Germline values: CDR1 MDHEN, CDR2 SYDVKM.

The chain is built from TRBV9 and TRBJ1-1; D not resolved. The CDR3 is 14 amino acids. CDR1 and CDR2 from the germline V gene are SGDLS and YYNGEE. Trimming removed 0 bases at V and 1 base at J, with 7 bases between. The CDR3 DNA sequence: TGTGCCAGCAGCGTAGAGGGTCAGAACACTGAAGCTTTCTTT. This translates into CASSVEGQNTEAFF.

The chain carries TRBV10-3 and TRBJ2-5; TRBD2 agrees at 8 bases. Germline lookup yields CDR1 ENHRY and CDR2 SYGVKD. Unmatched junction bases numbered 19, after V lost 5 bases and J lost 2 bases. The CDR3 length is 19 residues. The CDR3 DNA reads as TGTGCCATCAGTACCATCCGGACTACTAGCGGAGTTACTCAAGAGACCCAGTACTTC. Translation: CAISTIRTTSGVTQETQYF.

The CDR3: CASSLGATGTDTQYF. The CDR3 coding sequence is TGTGCCAGCAGTCTAGGGGCAACTGGCACAGATACGCAGTATTTT. This chain joins TRBV27 and TRBJ2-3, with D tentatively TRBD1 (5 bases). From germline, CDR1 is MNHEY and CDR2 SMNVEV (reference sequence). V was cut by 5 bases and J by 1 base, with 13 bases left in between. The CDR3 is 15 residues long.

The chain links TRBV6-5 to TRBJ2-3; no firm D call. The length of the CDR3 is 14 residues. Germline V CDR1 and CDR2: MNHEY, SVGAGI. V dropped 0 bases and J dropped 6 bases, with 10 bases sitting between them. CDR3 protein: CASSYSAAGDTQYF. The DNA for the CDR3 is TGTGCCAGCAGTTACTCCGCCGCCGGGGATACGCAGTATTTT.

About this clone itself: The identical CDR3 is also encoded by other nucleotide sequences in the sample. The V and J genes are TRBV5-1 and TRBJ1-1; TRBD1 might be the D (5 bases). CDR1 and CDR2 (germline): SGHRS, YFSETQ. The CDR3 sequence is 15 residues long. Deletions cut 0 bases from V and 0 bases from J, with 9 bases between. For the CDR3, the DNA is TGCGCCAGCAGCTTGGCGGTCAGGGTGAACACTGAAGCTTTCTTT. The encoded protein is CASSLAVRVNTEAFF.

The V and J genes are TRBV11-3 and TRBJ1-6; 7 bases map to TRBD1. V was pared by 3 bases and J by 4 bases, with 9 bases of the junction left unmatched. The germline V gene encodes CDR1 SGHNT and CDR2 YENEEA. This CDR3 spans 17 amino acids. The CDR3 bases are TGTGCCAGCAGCTTGGGTTATGGACAGGCTTATAATTCACCCCTCCACTTT. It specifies CASSLGYGQAYNSPLHF.

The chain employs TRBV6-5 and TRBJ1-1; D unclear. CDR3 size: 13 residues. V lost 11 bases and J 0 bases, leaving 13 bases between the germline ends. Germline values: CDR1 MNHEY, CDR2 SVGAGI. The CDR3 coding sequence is TGTGCCGCGGGTGGAGGGTTGAACACTGAAGCTTTCTTT. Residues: CAAGGGLNTEAFF.

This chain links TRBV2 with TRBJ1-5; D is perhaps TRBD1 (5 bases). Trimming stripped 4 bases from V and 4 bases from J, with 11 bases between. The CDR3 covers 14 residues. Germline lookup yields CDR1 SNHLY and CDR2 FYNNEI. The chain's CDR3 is CASSVDSVNQPQHF. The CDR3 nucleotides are TGTGCCAGCAGTGTTGACAGCGTTAATCAGCCCCAGCATTTT. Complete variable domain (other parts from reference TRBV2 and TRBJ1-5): EPEVTQTPSHQVTQMGQEVILRCVPISNHLYFYWYRQILGQKVEFLVSFYNNEISEKSEIFDDQFSVERPDGSNFTLKIRSTKLEDSAMYFCASSVDSVNQPQHFGDGTRLSIL.

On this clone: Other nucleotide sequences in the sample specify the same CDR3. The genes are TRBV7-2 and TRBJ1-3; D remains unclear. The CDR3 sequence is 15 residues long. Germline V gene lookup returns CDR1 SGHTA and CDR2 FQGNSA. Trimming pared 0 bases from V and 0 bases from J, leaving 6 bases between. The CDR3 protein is CASSLASGSGNTIYF. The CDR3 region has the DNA TGTGCCAGCAGCTTAGCGTCAGGCTCTGGAAACACCATATATTTT. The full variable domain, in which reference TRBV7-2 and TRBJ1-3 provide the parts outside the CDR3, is GAGVSQSPSNKVTEKGKDVELRCDPISGHTALYWYRQSLGQGLEFLIYFQGNSAPDKSGLPSDRFSAERTGGSVSTLTIQRTQQEDSAVYLCASSLASGSGNTIYFGEGSWLTVV.

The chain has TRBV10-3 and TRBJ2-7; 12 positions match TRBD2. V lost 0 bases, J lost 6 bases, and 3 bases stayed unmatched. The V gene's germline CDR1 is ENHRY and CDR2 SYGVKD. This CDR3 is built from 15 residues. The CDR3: CAISESTSGSSEQYF. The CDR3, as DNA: TGTGCCATCAGTGAGTCGACTAGCGGGAGTAGCGAGCAGTACTTC.

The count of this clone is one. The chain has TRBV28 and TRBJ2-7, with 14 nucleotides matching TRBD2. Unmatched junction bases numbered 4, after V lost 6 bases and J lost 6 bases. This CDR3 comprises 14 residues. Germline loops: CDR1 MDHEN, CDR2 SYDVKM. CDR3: CASRPGLAGGEQYF. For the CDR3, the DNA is TGTGCCAGCAGACCTGGACTAGCGGGAGGCGAGCAGTACTTC. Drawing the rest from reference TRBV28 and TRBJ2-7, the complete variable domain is DVKVTQSSRYLVKRTGEKVFLECVQDMDHENMFWYRQDPGLGLRLIYFSYDVKMKEKGDIPEGYSVSREKKERFSLILESASTNQTSMYLCASRPGLAGGEQYFGPGTRLTVT.

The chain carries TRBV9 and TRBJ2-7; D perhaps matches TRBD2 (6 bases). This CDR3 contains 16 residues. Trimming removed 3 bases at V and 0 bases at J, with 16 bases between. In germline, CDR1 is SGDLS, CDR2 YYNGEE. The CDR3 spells CASSDLGGPRSYEQYF. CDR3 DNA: TGTGCCAGCAGCGACTTGGGGGGTCCCCGCTCCTACGAGCAGTACTTC.

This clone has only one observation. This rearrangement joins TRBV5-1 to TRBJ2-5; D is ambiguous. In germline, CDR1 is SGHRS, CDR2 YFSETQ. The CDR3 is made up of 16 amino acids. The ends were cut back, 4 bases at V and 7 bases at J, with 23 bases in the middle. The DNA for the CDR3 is TGCGCCAGCAGCCACACCCGGGCCACGAAAAATTGGACCCAGTACTTC. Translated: CASSHTRATKNWTQYF.

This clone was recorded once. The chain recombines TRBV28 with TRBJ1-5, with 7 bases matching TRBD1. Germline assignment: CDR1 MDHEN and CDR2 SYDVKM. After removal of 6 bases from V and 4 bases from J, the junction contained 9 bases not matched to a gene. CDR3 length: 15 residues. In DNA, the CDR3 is TGTGCCAGCAGGTTACAGGGGATTCTGAATCAGCCCCAGCATTTT. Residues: CASRLQGILNQPQHF. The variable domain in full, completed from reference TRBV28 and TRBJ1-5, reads DVKVTQSSRYLVKRTGEKVFLECVQDMDHENMFWYRQDPGLGLRLIYFSYDVKMKEKGDIPEGYSVSREKKERFSLILESASTNQTSMYLCASRLQGILNQPQHFGDGTRLSIL.

The CDR3 sequence is CAVSRAGVITGELFF. As DNA, the CDR3 is TGTGCCGTATCAAGAGCGGGAGTCATCACCGGGGAGCTGTTTTTT. J is TRBJ2-2 and V is TRBV19, with TRBD2 matching over 8 bases. This CDR3 region has 15 residues. Trimming took 11 bases from V and 4 from J; bases not matched to a gene: 12. Per germline, CDR1 LNHDA and CDR2 SQIVND (reference sequence).

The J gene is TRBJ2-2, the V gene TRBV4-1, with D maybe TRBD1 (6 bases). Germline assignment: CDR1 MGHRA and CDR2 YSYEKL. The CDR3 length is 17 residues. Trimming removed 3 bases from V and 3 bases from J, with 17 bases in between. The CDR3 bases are TGCGCCAGCAGCCACCCCGGGTGGGGGCGGGACACCGGGGAGCTGTTTTTT. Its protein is CASSHPGWGRDTGELFF.

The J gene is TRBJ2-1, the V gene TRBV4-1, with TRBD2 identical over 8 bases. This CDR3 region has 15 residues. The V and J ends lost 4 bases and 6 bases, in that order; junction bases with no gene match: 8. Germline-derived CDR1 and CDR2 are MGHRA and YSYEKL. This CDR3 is CASSPGGGRSNEQFF. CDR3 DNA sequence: TGCGCCAGCAGCCCAGGCGGGGGGCGCAGCAATGAGCAGTTCTTC.

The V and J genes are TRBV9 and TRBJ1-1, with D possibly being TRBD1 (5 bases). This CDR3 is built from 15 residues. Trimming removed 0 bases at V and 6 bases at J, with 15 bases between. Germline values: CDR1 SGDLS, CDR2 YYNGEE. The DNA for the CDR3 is TGTGCCAGCAGCGTAGACGGGGCCCATCGCGCTGAAGCTTTCTTT. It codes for CASSVDGAHRAEAFF.

CDR3: CASSQDLGGTQYF. The CDR3 bases are TGTGCCAGCAGCCAAGATTTGGGCGGGACCCAGTACTTC. This chain uses TRBV14 with TRBJ2-5; D unresolved. The CDR3 is 13 residues long. Germline-derived CDR1 and CDR2 are SGHDN and FVKESK. The V end lost 0 bases, the J end lost 7 bases, and 9 bases lay between the germline ends.